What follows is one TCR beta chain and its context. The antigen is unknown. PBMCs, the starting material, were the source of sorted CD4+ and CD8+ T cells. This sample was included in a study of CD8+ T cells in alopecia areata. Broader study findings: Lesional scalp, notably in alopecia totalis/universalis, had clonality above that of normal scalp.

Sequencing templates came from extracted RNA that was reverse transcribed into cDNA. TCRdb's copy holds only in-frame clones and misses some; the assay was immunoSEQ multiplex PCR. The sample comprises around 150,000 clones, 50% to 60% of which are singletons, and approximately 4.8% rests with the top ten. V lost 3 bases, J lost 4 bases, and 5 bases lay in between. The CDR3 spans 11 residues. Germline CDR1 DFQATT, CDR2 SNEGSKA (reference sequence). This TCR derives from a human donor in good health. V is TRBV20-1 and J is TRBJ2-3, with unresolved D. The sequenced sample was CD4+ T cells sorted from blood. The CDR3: CSASLPDTQYF. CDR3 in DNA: TGCAGTGCTAGCCTCCCAGATACGCAGTATTTT.